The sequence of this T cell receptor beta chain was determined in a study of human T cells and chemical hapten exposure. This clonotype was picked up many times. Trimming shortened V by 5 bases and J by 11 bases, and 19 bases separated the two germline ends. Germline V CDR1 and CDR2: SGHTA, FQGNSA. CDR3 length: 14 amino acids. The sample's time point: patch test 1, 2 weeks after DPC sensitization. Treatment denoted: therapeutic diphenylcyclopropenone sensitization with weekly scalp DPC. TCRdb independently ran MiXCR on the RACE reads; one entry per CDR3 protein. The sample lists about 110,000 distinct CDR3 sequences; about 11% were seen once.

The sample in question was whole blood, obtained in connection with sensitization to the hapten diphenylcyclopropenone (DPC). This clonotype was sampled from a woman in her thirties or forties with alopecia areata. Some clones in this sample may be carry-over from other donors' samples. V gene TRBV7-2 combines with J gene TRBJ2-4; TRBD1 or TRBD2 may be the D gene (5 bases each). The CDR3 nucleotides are TGTGCCAGCAGCCTGAGGTCTGGGACCCCCCTTCAGTACTTC. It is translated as CASSLRSGTPLQYF.